The 28 T cell receptor beta chains reported below all come from one sample, sequenced in a study of cytomegalovirus exposure and HLA in healthy donors. In the PCR, 60 Vbeta and 13 Jbeta primers were used. Generated by immunoSEQ multiplex PCR, the TCRdb table keeps only in-frame clones and is missing some. Of 90,000 to 150,000 clones in the sample, about 9.4% were seen once. Sequencing was performed on PBMCs. The receptors come from a woman aged 40 to 49 in good health and CMV-seropositive.

This clone was seen only a few times. The rearrangement uses TRBV11-1 and TRBJ2-5; 8 positions match TRBD1. Germline values: CDR1 SGHAT, CDR2 FQDESV (reference sequence). V dropped 5 bases and J dropped 5; count of bases not matched to a gene: 7. The CDR3 runs to 14 residues. CDR3 loop: CASSQRTGRETQYF. CDR3 DNA: TGTGCCAGCAGCCAGAGGACAGGGCGCGAGACCCAGTACTTC.

The V gene is TRBV5-4, the J gene TRBJ2-1, with 7 bases matching TRBD1. Trimming removed 3 bases from V and 6 bases from J; junction bases left unmatched: 3. The CDR3 has 13 residues. Germline CDR1 SGHNT, CDR2 YYREEE (reference sequence). The CDR3 is CASSWGTVNEQFF. The CDR3 region has the DNA TGTGCCAGCAGCTGGGGGACAGTCAATGAGCAGTTCTTC.

The CDR3 coding sequence is TGTGCCAGCAGCTGGACAGGGTATAGCAATCAGCCCCAGCATTTT. As protein: CASSWTGYSNQPQHF. The chain joins TRBV7-2 to TRBJ1-5; 8 nucleotides line up with TRBD1. CDR1 is SGHTA and CDR2 is FQGNSA in the germline V gene. V lost 4 bases and J lost 0; bases outside the gene matches: 2. The CDR3 runs 15 residues.

The gene calls are TRBV15 and TRBJ2-1; a possible D gene is TRBD2 (6 bases). Germline V gives CDR1 LNHNV, CDR2 YYDKDF (reference sequence). The CDR3 spans 17 residues. With 2 bases removed from V and 10 bases from J, the gap between germline ends came to 24 bases. The CDR3 loop is CATSRPTRWRGDMEQFF. The CDR3 coding sequence is TGTGCCACCAGCAGACCCACGCGATGGCGGGGAGATATGGAGCAGTTCTTC.

V is TRBV13 and J is TRBJ1-2; 8 bases line up with TRBD1. In germline, CDR1 is PRHDT, CDR2 FYEKMQ (reference sequence). CDR3 length: 15 residues. V lost 5 bases and J lost 6; bases outside the gene matches: 11. The CDR3 coding sequence is TGTGCCAGCAGCAATCCAGGGGGCGTTAGGGATGGCTACACCTTC. Its protein product is CASSNPGGVRDGYTF.

This clone has more than one count but fewer than ten. V and J are TRBV7-3 and TRBJ1-1; 7 positions match TRBD1. Trimming removed 5 bases from V and 0 bases from J; junction bases left unmatched: 9. Germline V gene lookup returns CDR1 SGHTA and CDR2 FQGTGA. This CDR3 has 16 residues. This CDR3 is CASSPDRDTLNTEAFF. The CDR3 coding sequence is TGTGCCAGCAGCCCAGACAGGGACACCTTGAACACTGAAGCTTTCTTT.

The genes are TRBV4-1 and TRBJ2-3, with 12 positions matching TRBD2. Germline loops: CDR1 MGHRA, CDR2 YSYEKL. This CDR3 spans 19 amino acids. V was clipped by 1 base and J by 1 base; unmatched bases: 9. This CDR3 is CASSQALAGGLPRTDTQYF. In nucleotides, the CDR3 is TGCGCCAGCAGCCAAGCCCTAGCGGGGGGGCTTCCCCGCACAGATACGCAGTATTTT.

As to this clone: Relative to the germline gene, one junction end is altered; a read error may explain this. This chain connects TRBV6-1 to TRBJ2-7; 8 bases map to TRBD1. The CDR3 runs to 12 residues. The germline gives CDR1 MNHNS, CDR2 SASEGT. The CDR3 DNA reads TGTGCCAGCAGTACCGGAGGGTACAGGGGGAACTTC. It encodes CASSTGGYRGNF.

The genes are TRBV6-6 and TRBJ1-1, with D possibly matching TRBD1 (5 bases). The CDR3 contains 14 residues. CDR1 and CDR2 (germline): MNHNY, SVGAGI (reference sequence). V was trimmed by 2 bases and J by 1 base, leaving 8 bases between them. The CDR3 here is CASSYTQGNTEAFF. The CDR3 DNA follows: TGTGCCAGCAGTTACACGCAGGGGAACACTGAAGCTTTCTTT.

The J gene is TRBJ1-4, the V gene TRBV6-1; perhaps TRBD1 as D (6 bases). This CDR3 comprises 16 residues. Germline values: CDR1 MNHNS, CDR2 SASEGT. The V end was cut by 0 bases, the J end by 7 bases, with 15 bases between. The CDR3 coding sequence is TGTGCCAGCAGTGAAGCCTTACAGGGAGGGAGTGAAAAACTGTTTTTT. It is translated as CASSEALQGGSEKLFF.

The gene calls are TRBV2 and TRBJ2-1; the match to TRBD2 covers 8 bases. Per germline, CDR1 SNHLY and CDR2 FYNNEI. V was pared by 8 bases and J by 8 bases, with 11 bases of the junction left unmatched. CDR3 length equals 14 residues. In DNA, the CDR3 is TGTGCCAGCCAACCGAGCGGGGGCGGGTATGAGCAGTTCTTC. Protein product: CASQPSGGGYEQFF.

The table lists this clone with a few counts. V usage is TRBV7-7 and J usage is TRBJ2-2; 12 bases match TRBD2. Unmatched junction bases numbered 2, after V lost 1 base and J lost 5 bases. This CDR3 comprises 16 residues. CDR1 and CDR2 from the germline V gene are SSHAT and FNYEAQ (reference sequence). CDR3 in amino acids: CASSLVGLAGTGELFF. The CDR3 DNA reads as TGTGCCAGCAGCTTAGTTGGACTAGCGGGAACCGGGGAGCTGTTTTTT.

In its sample, this clone was seen a few times. The chain uses TRBV5-4 and TRBJ1-1; no definite D call. The V end was cut by 0 bases, the J end by 6 bases, with 9 bases between. Germline loops: CDR1 SGHNT, CDR2 YYREEE (reference sequence). CDR3 size: 13 residues. In DNA, the CDR3 is TGTGCCAGCAGCTTGGACCCCGGGGCTGAAGCTTTCTTT. It yields the protein CASSLDPGAEAFF. The variable domain in full, with the rest retrieved from reference TRBV5-4 and TRBJ1-1, is ETGVTQSPTHLIKTRGQQVTLRCSSQSGHNTVSWYQQALGQGPQFIFQYYREEENGRGNFPPRFSGLQFPNYSSELNVNALELDDSALYLCASSLDPGAEAFFGQGTRLTVV.

Only a few counts were recorded for this clone. The chain employs TRBV19 and TRBJ2-4; D might be TRBD1 (5 bases). The V and J ends lost 2 bases and 8 bases respectively, with 13 bases between them. CDR1 LNHDA and CDR2 SQIVND come from the germline V gene (reference sequence). CDR3 length equals 14 residues. The CDR3 sequence: CASSILSGRDIQYF. The CDR3 DNA is TGTGCCAGTAGTATACTATCGGGCAGGGACATTCAGTACTTC.

In its sample, this clone was seen a few times. The chain recombines TRBV2 with TRBJ2-3; 16 bases are a match to TRBD2. Germline assignment: CDR1 SNHLY and CDR2 FYNNEI. Trimming took 6 bases from V and 4 from J; bases not matched to a gene: 4. The CDR3 spans 16 residues. The CDR3 here is CASSGTSGGASDTQYF. The CDR3 DNA is TGTGCCAGCAGCGGGACTAGCGGGGGGGCTTCAGATACGCAGTATTTT.

This clone was seen a few times. This chain's CDR3 is CASSEFGEGAKNIQYF. The CDR3 coding sequence is TGCGCCAGCAGTGAGTTCGGGGAGGGGGCCAAAAACATTCAGTACTTC. V gene TRBV10-1 combines with J gene TRBJ2-4; 7 nucleotides agree with TRBD2. V shed 1 base, J shed 1 base, and the junction held 4 bases outside the gene matches. CDR3 length: 16 amino acids. Germline V gene sequence: CDR1 WNHNN, CDR2 SYGVQD (reference sequence).

This chain joins TRBV18 and TRBJ1-1; D is uncertain. This CDR3 has 16 residues. Trimming removed 6 bases at V and 4 bases at J, with 21 bases between. CDR1 is KGHSH and CDR2 is LQKENI in the germline V gene. The CDR3 here is CASSKGGVLRGTEAFF. The CDR3 bases are TGTGCCAGCTCGAAGGGTGGGGTCCTACGGGGCACTGAAGCTTTCTTT.

About this clone itself: The identical CDR3 is also encoded by other nucleotide sequences in the sample. The chain uses TRBV5-1 and TRBJ2-3, with 9 bases lining up with TRBD2. The CDR3 runs 15 residues. After removal of 0 bases from V and 4 bases from J, the junction contained 3 bases not matched to a gene. Germline V gene sequence: CDR1 SGHRS, CDR2 YFSETQ. The CDR3 sequence: CASSLVAGGADTQYF. As DNA, the CDR3 is TGCGCCAGCAGCTTGGTTGCGGGGGGGGCAGATACGCAGTATTTT.

The chain couples TRBV7-3 to TRBJ2-2; 7 bases agree with TRBD1. CDR3 size: 15 residues. Germline lookup yields CDR1 SGHTA and CDR2 FQGTGA. The J segment lost 6 bases and the V segment lost 4 bases, leaving 8 bases of the junction unmatched. The CDR3 loop is CASSSTGDRAGELFF. For the CDR3, the DNA is TGTGCCAGCAGCTCCACAGGGGATCGGGCCGGGGAGCTGTTTTTT.

This sequence joins TRBV19 and TRBJ2-1; 8 positions match TRBD2. The CDR3 has 14 amino acids. Trimming removed 7 bases from V and 6 bases from J; junction bases left unmatched: 8. Germline values: CDR1 LNHDA, CDR2 SQIVND (reference sequence). This chain's CDR3 is CASNAQRGLNEQFF. In nucleotides, the CDR3 is TGTGCCAGTAATGCCCAGCGGGGGCTCAATGAGCAGTTCTTC.

As concerns this clone: At one of its ends the junction is not consistent with the germline gene, which may arise from a read error. This rearrangement joins TRBV7-2 to TRBJ2-4, with 11 nucleotides matching TRBD2. CDR3 size: 13 residues. Germline V lookup: CDR1 SGHTA, CDR2 FQGNSA. The CDR3 spells CASSSTLAGGCNF. The CDR3 bases are TGTGCCAGCAGCTCGACTTTAGCGGGGGGGTGCAACTTC.

The chain uses TRBV6-1 and TRBJ2-1, with D perhaps TRBD1 (6 bases). CDR3 length equals 16 residues. Germline V lookup: CDR1 MNHNS, CDR2 SASEGT. V was pared by 2 bases and J by 6 bases, with 17 bases between. CDR3 coding DNA: TGTGCCAGCAGTGAACTAAAACAGGGCCGCGGCAATGAGCAGTTCTTC. The encoded protein is CASSELKQGRGNEQFF.

This chain joins TRBV5-6 and TRBJ1-6, with a tentative D call TRBD1 (5 bases). This CDR3 spans 14 amino acids. Trimming took 1 base from V and 3 from J, leaving 5 bases between them. From germline, CDR1 is SGHDT and CDR2 YYEEEE. This CDR3 is CASSLQGYNSPLHF. DNA of the CDR3: TGTGCCAGCAGCTTGCAGGGCTATAATTCACCCCTCCACTTT.

This clone has a handful of counts. The chain employs TRBV4-1 and TRBJ2-1; 10 bases are shared with TRBD2. Trimming took 2 bases from V and 4 from J; bases not matched to a gene: 8. The CDR3 spans 17 residues. Germline assignment: CDR1 MGHRA and CDR2 YSYEKL. CDR3 residues: CASSQPPGTSDYNEQFF. DNA for the CDR3: TGCGCCAGCAGCCAACCCCCCGGGACTAGCGATTACAATGAGCAGTTCTTC.

This chain uses TRBV9 with TRBJ2-2, with TRBD1 as a possible D gene (6 bases). Germline CDR1 SGDLS, CDR2 YYNGEE. V lost 6 bases, J lost 4 bases, and 22 bases lay in between. The CDR3 is 17 residues long. CDR3 DNA: TGTGCCAGCACCCCCTCTGGACAGACCCTTGGCACCGGGGAGCTGTTTTTT. Residues: CASTPSGQTLGTGELFF.

V is TRBV27 and J is TRBJ2-5; TRBD1 agrees at 9 bases. CDR1 and CDR2 from the germline V gene are MNHEY and SMNVEV (reference sequence). This CDR3 region has 15 residues. Losses at the gene ends were 5 bases for V and 0 bases for J; bases not matched to a gene: 4. CDR3 region: CASSETGGYQETQYF. DNA for the CDR3: TGTGCCAGCAGTGAGACAGGGGGGTACCAAGAGACCCAGTACTTC.

The rearrangement joins TRBV10-2 to TRBJ2-7; tentative D call: TRBD1 (6 bases). The CDR3 runs 18 residues. V lost 2 bases and J lost 0, with 20 bases in between. CDR1 is WSHSY and CDR2 is SAAADI in the germline V gene. CDR3 bases: TGCGCCAGCAGTGAGACCGCCGCGACAGGATCGGGCTCCTACGAGCAGTACTTC. Its protein product is CASSETAATGSGSYEQYF.

J is TRBJ1-2 and V is TRBV4-1, with D possibly TRBD1 on 5 matching bases. Germline V gene data show CDR1 as MGHRA and CDR2 as YSYEKL. The CDR3 sequence is 15 residues long. Trimming shortened V by 0 bases and J by 2 bases, and 10 bases separated the two germline ends. CDR3 DNA: TGCGCCAGCAGCCAAGAGAGGGGACTGAACTATGGCTACACCTTC. Translation: CASSQERGLNYGYTF.